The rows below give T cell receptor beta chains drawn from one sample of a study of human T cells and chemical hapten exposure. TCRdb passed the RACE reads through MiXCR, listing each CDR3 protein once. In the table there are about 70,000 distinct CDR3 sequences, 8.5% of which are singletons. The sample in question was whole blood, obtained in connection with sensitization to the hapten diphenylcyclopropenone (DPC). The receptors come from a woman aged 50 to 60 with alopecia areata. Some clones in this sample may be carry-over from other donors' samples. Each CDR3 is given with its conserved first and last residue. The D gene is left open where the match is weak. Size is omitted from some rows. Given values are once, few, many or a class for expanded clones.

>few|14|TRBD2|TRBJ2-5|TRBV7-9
CASSPREGGETQYF
TGTGCCAGCAGCCCCCGGGAGGGCGGCGAGACCCAGTACTTC
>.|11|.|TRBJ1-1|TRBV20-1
CSARVDTEAFF
TGCAGTGCTAGAGTCGACACGGAAGCTTTCTTT
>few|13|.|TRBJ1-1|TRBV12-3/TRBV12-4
CASRPTGTTEAFF
TGTGCCAGCAGACCGACAGGTACCACTGAAGCTTTCTTT
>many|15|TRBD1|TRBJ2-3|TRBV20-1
CSASGTGDRSDTQYF
TGCAGTGCTAGCGGGACAGGGGATAGGTCAGATACGCAGTATTTT
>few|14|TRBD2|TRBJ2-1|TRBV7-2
CASTFGGTDNEQFF
TGTGCCAGCACATTCGGGGGGACCGACAATGAGCAGTTCTTC
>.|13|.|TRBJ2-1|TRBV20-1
CSASPGTANEQFF
TGCAGTGCTAGCCCTGGGACGGCGAATGAGCAGTTCTTC
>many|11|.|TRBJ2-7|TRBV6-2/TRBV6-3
CASCQTYEQYF
TGTGCCAGCTGTCAAACCTACGAGCAGTACTTC
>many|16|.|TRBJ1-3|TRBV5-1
CASSPNRQDSGNTIYF
TGCGCCAGCAGCCCGAACCGACAAGACTCTGGAAACACCATATATTTT
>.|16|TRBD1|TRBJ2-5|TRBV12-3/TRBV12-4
CASSLGPGTGGLTQYF
TGTGCCAGCAGTTTGGGGCCCGGGACAGGGGGCCTGACCCAGTACTTC
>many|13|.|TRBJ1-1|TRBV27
CASSLSLNTEAFF
TGTGCCAGCAGTTTATCGTTGAACACTGAAGCTTTCTTT
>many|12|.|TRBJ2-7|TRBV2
CASRRTVLEQYF
TGTGCCAGCAGAAGGACGGTCCTCGAGCAGTACTTC
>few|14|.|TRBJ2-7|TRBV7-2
CASSFYVRGYEQYF
TGTGCCAGCAGCTTTTACGTCCGGGGCTACGAGCAGTACTTC
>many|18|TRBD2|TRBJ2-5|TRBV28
CASSHRVRKREGPETQYF
TGTGCCAGCAGTCACAGGGTTCGGAAGCGGGAGGGCCCCGAGACCCAGTACTTC
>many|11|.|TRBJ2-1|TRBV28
CASSLNNEQFF
TGTGCCAGCAGTTTAAACAATGAGCAGTTCTTC
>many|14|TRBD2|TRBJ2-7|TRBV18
CASSLTSGGHEQYF
TGTGCCAGCTCCCTGACTAGCGGAGGACACGAGCAGTACTTC
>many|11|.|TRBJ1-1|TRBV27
CASSSGHEAFF
TGTGCCAGCAGTTCAGGGCATGAAGCTTTCTTT
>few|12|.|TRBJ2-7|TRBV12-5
CASGSFPGEQYF
TGTGCTAGTGGTTCCTTTCCTGGGGAGCAGTACTTC
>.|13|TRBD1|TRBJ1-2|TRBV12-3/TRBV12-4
CASSPTGAYGYTF
TGTGCCAGCAGTCCCACAGGGGCCTATGGCTACACCTTC
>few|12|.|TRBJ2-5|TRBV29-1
CSVDLSPETQYF
TGCAGCGTTGATCTTTCACCGGAGACCCAGTACTTC
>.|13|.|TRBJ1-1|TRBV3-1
CASSRHGSTEAFF
TGTGCCAGCAGCAGACATGGGTCGACTGAAGCTTTCTTT
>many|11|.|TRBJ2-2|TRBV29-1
CSVLGSGELFF
TGCAGCGTTCTGGGTTCCGGGGAGCTGTTTTTT
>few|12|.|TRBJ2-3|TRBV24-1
CATSDLADTQYF
TGTGCCACCAGTGATTTGGCCGATACGCAGTATTTT
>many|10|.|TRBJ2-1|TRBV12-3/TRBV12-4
CASRGGEQFF
TGTGCCAGCAGGGGCGGAGAGCAGTTCTTC
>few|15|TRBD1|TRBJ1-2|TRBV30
CAWISLQGEFDGYTF
TGTGCCTGGATTAGCCTCCAGGGGGAATTCGATGGCTACACCTTC
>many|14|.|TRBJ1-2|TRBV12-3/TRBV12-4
CASRQGGTNYGYTF
TGTGCCAGCAGGCAGGGAGGGACTAACTATGGCTACACCTTC
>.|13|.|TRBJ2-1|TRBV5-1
CASSLSLDGEQFF
TGCGCCAGCAGCTTGAGCCTTGACGGTGAGCAGTTCTTC
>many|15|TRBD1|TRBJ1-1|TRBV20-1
CSARDRGTANTEAFF
TGCAGTGCTAGAGATCGGGGGACAGCGAACACTGAAGCTTTCTTT
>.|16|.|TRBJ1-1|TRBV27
CVSSPRFLGRGTEAFF
TGTGTCAGCAGTCCCCGGTTCCTCGGGAGAGGCACTGAAGCTTTCTTT
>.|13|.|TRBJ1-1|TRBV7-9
CASSLDGVTEAFF
TGTGCCAGCAGCCTTGATGGCGTCACTGAAGCTTTCTTT
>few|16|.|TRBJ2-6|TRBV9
CASSLNRGGGANVLTF
TGTGCCAGCAGCTTGAACAGGGGAGGTGGGGCCAACGTCCTGACTTTC
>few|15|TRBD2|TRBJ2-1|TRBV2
CASKTLAGAGDEQFF
TGTGCCAGCAAAACTCTAGCGGGAGCCGGGGATGAGCAGTTCTTC
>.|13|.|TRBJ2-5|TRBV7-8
CASSLGPEETQYF
TGTGCCAGCAGCCTCGGACCAGAGGAGACCCAGTACTTC
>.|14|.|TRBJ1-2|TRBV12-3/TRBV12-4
CASSLGIANYGYTF
TGTGCCAGCAGTTTAGGGATAGCTAACTATGGCTACACCTTC
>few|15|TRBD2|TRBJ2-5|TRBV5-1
CASSSRLAGSETQYF
TGCGCCAGCAGCTCGCGACTAGCGGGGTCAGAGACCCAGTACTTC
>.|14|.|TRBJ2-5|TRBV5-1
CASSLTGRKETQYF
TGCGCCAGCAGCTTGACAGGGAGGAAAGAGACCCAGTACTTC
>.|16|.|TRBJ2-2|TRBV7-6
CASSFPRDINTGELFF
TGTGCCAGCAGCTTCCCCCGGGACATCAACACCGGGGAGCTGTTTTTT
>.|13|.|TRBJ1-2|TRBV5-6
CASSEELNYGYTF
TGTGCCAGCAGCGAGGAGCTTAACTATGGCTACACCTTC
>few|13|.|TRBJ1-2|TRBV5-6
CASSFRQDYGYTF
TGTGCCAGCAGCTTTCGGCAGGACTATGGCTACACCTTC
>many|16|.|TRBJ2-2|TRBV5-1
CASSARTRPNTGELFF
TGCGCCAGCAGCGCGAGGACGCGCCCGAACACCGGGGAGCTGTTTTTT
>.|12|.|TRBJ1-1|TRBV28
CASGGGQIEAFF
TGTGCCAGCGGGGGAGGACAAATTGAAGCTTTCTTT
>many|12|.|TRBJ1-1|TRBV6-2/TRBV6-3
CASSRSGTEAFF
TGTGCCAGCAGTCGGTCCGGGACTGAAGCTTTCTTT
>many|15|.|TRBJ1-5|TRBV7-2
CASSTDGGSNQPQHF
TGTGCCAGCTCTACGGACGGGGGAAGCAATCAGCCCCAGCATTTT